The 27 T cell receptor beta chains below come from one sample, sequenced in a study of shared clonotypes between healthy human individuals. TCRdb's copy holds only in-frame clones and misses some; the assay was immunoSEQ multiplex PCR. The data hold about 480,000 clones, with more than 65% observed a single time. The sequenced sample consisted of PBMCs. All receptors derive from a woman aged 40 to 50 in good health. Some clones in this sample may be carry-over from other donors' samples.

This clone is a singleton in its sample. V gene TRBV28 combines with J gene TRBJ1-1; possibly TRBD1 for D (5 bases). The CDR3 has 12 residues. V lost 6 bases, J lost 8 bases, and 13 bases lay in between. Per germline, CDR1 MDHEN and CDR2 SYDVKM. As DNA, the CDR3 is TGTGCCAGCAGGTCATTGGGACGGGAAGCTTTCTTT. Encoded protein: CASRSLGREAFF.

This clone came up many times. The chain carries TRBV2 and TRBJ2-2; D perhaps matches TRBD1 (6 bases). CDR1 and CDR2 from the germline V gene are SNHLY and FYNNEI. V dropped 4 bases and J dropped 5 bases, with 11 bases sitting between them. The CDR3 consists of 14 residues. This CDR3 reads CASSARGRTGELFF. The CDR3 DNA sequence: TGTGCCAGCAGTGCCAGGGGAAGAACCGGGGAGCTGTTTTTT.

This chain links TRBV2 with TRBJ2-1; 8 nucleotides match TRBD2. The junction had 10 bases not matched to a gene; V was cut back by 6 bases and J by 0 bases. The CDR3 is 17 amino acids. Germline loops: CDR1 SNHLY, CDR2 FYNNEI. The CDR3 here is CASRFCLSGSSYNEQFF. In DNA form, the CDR3 reads TGTGCCAGCAGGTTTTGTCTCAGCGGGAGCTCCTACAATGAGCAGTTCTTC.

The rearrangement uses TRBV6-5 and TRBJ2-3; TRBD2 matches at 8 bases. CDR1 and CDR2 (germline): MNHEY, SVGAGI. The CDR3 is 12 amino acids. Germline trimming cut 10 bases from V and 1 base from J; bases unmatched to any gene: 1. The CDR3 here is CATGGGTDTQYF. In DNA, the CDR3 is TGTGCCACGGGGGGGGGCACAGATACGCAGTATTTT.

The chain uses TRBV5-1 and TRBJ2-1, with a possible D match to TRBD2 (5 bases). Trimming cost V 3 bases and J 9 bases, with 13 bases left between them. Germline lookup yields CDR1 SGHRS and CDR2 YFSETQ. The CDR3 runs to 13 residues. This CDR3 reads CASSSEARGEQFF. DNA for the CDR3: TGCGCCAGCAGCTCGGAAGCCCGGGGTGAGCAGTTCTTC. The full variable domain, its missing parts supplied by reference TRBV5-1 and TRBJ2-1, is KAGVTQTPRYLIKTRGQQVTLSCSPISGHRSVSWYQQTPGQGLQFLFEYFSETQRNKGNFPGRFSGRQFSNSRSEMNVSTLELGDSALYLCASSSEARGEQFFGPGTRLTVL.

This chain links TRBV15 with TRBJ1-1; D not resolved. Trimming left V 3 bases short and J 2 bases short, with 7 bases between. This CDR3 region has 13 residues. Per the germline V gene, CDR1 is LNHNV and CDR2 is YYDKDF (reference sequence). CDR3 in amino acids: CATSRVPNTEAFF. The DNA of the CDR3 is TGTGCCACCAGCAGGGTCCCTAACACTGAAGCTTTCTTT.

V gene TRBV11-3 combines with J gene TRBJ1-1; D is undetermined. V was shortened by 5 bases and J by 1 base, with 5 bases between the two germline ends. The germline V gene encodes CDR1 SGHNT and CDR2 YENEEA. The CDR3 runs 12 residues. CDR3 in DNA: TGTGCCAGCAGCGCAAGGAACACTGAAGCTTTCTTT. It specifies CASSARNTEAFF.

V usage is TRBV7-3 and J usage is TRBJ2-3, with D hard to call. Germline V CDR1 and CDR2: SGHTA, FQGTGA. This CDR3 contains 15 residues. The V end lost 5 bases, the J end lost 3 bases, and 15 bases lay between the germline ends. The CDR3 nucleotides read TGTGCCAGCAGCGACGACAAGGTTGGGACAGATACGCAGTATTTT. This sequence encodes CASSDDKVGTDTQYF.

This rearrangement joins TRBV4-3 to TRBJ2-3; 9 positions match TRBD2. Germline V lookup: CDR1 LGHNA, CDR2 YSLEER. V was pared by 0 bases and J by 2 bases, with 6 bases of the junction left unmatched. The CDR3 covers 17 residues. The CDR3 spells CASSQDRSSGATDTQYF. CDR3 nucleotides: TGCGCCAGCAGCCAAGATCGGTCTAGCGGGGCCACAGATACGCAGTATTTT.

This rearrangement joins TRBV7-9 to TRBJ2-1; perhaps TRBD1 as D (6 bases). The V gene lost 2 bases and the J gene lost 6 bases, with 11 bases spanning the gap. Looked up from germline, CDR1 is SEHNR and CDR2 is FQNEAQ (reference sequence). The CDR3 contains 14 residues. DNA of the CDR3: TGTGCCAGCAGCTTAACCAGGGGCGTCAATGAGCAGTTCTTC. It encodes CASSLTRGVNEQFF.

The chain recombines TRBV2 with TRBJ2-1, with TRBD1 identical over 8 bases. The ends lost 5 bases at V and 10 bases at J; junction bases unmatched: 7. The CDR3 covers 13 residues. CDR1 and CDR2 (germline): SNHLY, FYNNEI. The CDR3 sequence: CASSLDREREQFF. The DNA for the CDR3 is TGTGCCAGCAGTTTGGACAGGGAACGGGAGCAGTTCTTC.

The chain is built from TRBV7-9 and TRBJ2-3; 7 bases agree with TRBD2. Germline V gene data show CDR1 as SEHNR and CDR2 as FQNEAQ (reference sequence). The V and J ends lost 8 bases and 3 bases, in that order; junction bases with no gene match: 5. This CDR3 comprises 13 residues. CDR3 amino acids: CASWGGTTDTQYF. Here the CDR3 DNA reads TGTGCCAGCTGGGGAGGGACTACAGATACGCAGTATTTT.

V is TRBV5-1 and J is TRBJ2-7; 15 bases align to TRBD2. This CDR3 has 16 residues. The trim removed 0 bases at V and 3 bases at J, leaving 1 base unmatched. Germline V gene data show CDR1 as SGHRS and CDR2 as YFSETQ. CDR3 region: CASSLGTSGRVYEQYF. The CDR3 DNA sequence: TGCGCCAGCAGCTTGGGGACTAGCGGGAGGGTCTACGAGCAGTACTTC.

The chain employs TRBV19 and TRBJ2-7; D possibly matches TRBD1 or TRBD2 (5 bases each). CDR1 and CDR2 (germline): LNHDA, SQIVND (reference sequence). Trimming removed 5 bases from V and 2 bases from J, with 16 bases in between. This CDR3 has 15 residues. CDR3 sequence: CASSAGGADTYEQYF. The CDR3 nucleotides are TGTGCCAGTAGTGCCGGAGGAGCGGACACCTACGAGCAGTACTTC.

The chain has TRBV27 and TRBJ2-1; 8 bases agree with TRBD2. The ends lost 5 bases at V and 5 bases at J; junction bases unmatched: 11. The germline V gene encodes CDR1 MNHEY and CDR2 SMNVEV (reference sequence). This CDR3 region has 16 residues. CDR3 nucleotides: TGTGCCAGCAGTCCTCGAGTCGGGACTAGGGACAATGAGCAGTTCTTC. As protein: CASSPRVGTRDNEQFF.

This clone was seen a single time. The chain has TRBV4-1 and TRBJ1-5; D unresolved. The germline gives CDR1 MGHRA, CDR2 YSYEKL. Trimming cost V 4 bases and J 2 bases, with 12 bases left between them. CDR3 length equals 15 residues. The CDR3 DNA is TGCGCCAGCAGCCTCGCGGGGATGGGCAATCAGCCCCAGCATTTT. Its protein product is CASSLAGMGNQPQHF.

This chain links TRBV29-1 with TRBJ2-7; 8 nucleotides agree with TRBD1. With 7 bases clipped from V and 6 bases from J, the junction kept 14 bases outside the gene matches. From germline, CDR1 is SQVTM and CDR2 ANQGSEA. This CDR3 is built from 14 residues. CDR3 DNA: TGCAGCGCCTCGGACAGGGACGATCTAGGCGAGCAGTACTTC. This sequence encodes CSASDRDDLGEQYF.

Concerning this clone itself: The junction does not match germline at one end; this may be a read error. CDR3 DNA: TGTGCTAGCAGCCCCGGACTAGCGGACTACGAGCAGTACTTC. Residues: CASSPGLADYEQYF. This sequence joins TRBV7-7 and TRBJ2-7; 10 bases are shared with TRBD2. The CDR3 has 14 residues. Germline V gene lookup returns CDR1 SSHAT and CDR2 FNYEAQ (reference sequence).

V is TRBV7-9 and J is TRBJ2-1, with TRBD2 matching over 8 bases. This CDR3 region has 17 residues. V trimming: 0 bases; J trimming: 7 bases; junction bases outside the gene matches: 11. Germline values: CDR1 SEHNR, CDR2 FQNEAQ (reference sequence). The CDR3 is CASSLAQSGRVMNEQFF. In DNA, the CDR3 is TGTGCCAGCAGCTTAGCGCAGAGCGGGAGAGTTATGAATGAGCAGTTCTTC.

The V and J genes are TRBV5-4 and TRBJ2-2, with 7 bases fitting TRBD1. Unmatched junction bases numbered 6, after V lost 4 bases and J lost 6 bases. Looked up from germline, CDR1 is SGHNT and CDR2 is YYREEE (reference sequence). The CDR3 is 14 residues long. The DNA for the CDR3 is TGTGCCAGCAGCCCGGGACAGTGGGCCGGGGAGCTGTTTTTT. The encoded protein is CASSPGQWAGELFF.

The chain couples TRBV2 to TRBJ1-4; D is uncertain. Between the trimmed V and J ends, which lost 10 bases and 5 bases, there was a span of 14 bases. The CDR3 consists of 13 residues. Per the germline V gene, CDR1 is SNHLY and CDR2 is FYNNEI. The CDR3 spells CANARSLNEKLFF. In DNA, the CDR3 is TGTGCCAACGCGCGCAGCCTGAATGAAAAACTGTTTTTT.

The rearrangement joins TRBV6-5 to TRBJ2-1; 10 nucleotides match TRBD2. Germline V gene sequence: CDR1 MNHEY, CDR2 SVGAGI. CDR3 length equals 14 residues. Unmatched junction bases numbered 3, after V lost 5 bases and J lost 5 bases. The CDR3 region has the DNA TGTGCCAGCAGTAGACTAGCGGGCCACAATGAGCAGTTCTTC. It codes for CASSRLAGHNEQFF.

This clone turned up a few times. This rearrangement joins TRBV7-6 to TRBJ2-5, with TRBD1 matching 7 bases. The CDR3 has 14 residues. CDR1 is SGHVS, CDR2 FNYEAQ, per germline. The junction had 5 bases not matched to a gene; V was cut back by 2 bases and J by 5 bases. CDR3 DNA: TGTGCCAGCAGCTTACGGACAGGTCTCGAGACCCAGTACTTC. Encoded protein: CASSLRTGLETQYF.

The V and J genes are TRBV5-4 and TRBJ2-7; no firm D call. V lost 0 bases, J lost 3 bases, and 13 bases lay in between. CDR3 length equals 15 residues. Germline assignment: CDR1 SGHNT and CDR2 YYREEE (reference sequence). The DNA of the CDR3 is TGTGCCAGCAGCTTGGAGTCGGCTAGGAGCTACGAGCAGTACTTC. This gives the protein CASSLESARSYEQYF. The full variable domain, its missing parts supplied by reference TRBV5-4 and TRBJ2-7, is ETGVTQSPTHLIKTRGQQVTLRCSSQSGHNTVSWYQQALGQGPQFIFQYYREEENGRGNFPPRFSGLQFPNYSSELNVNALELDDSALYLCASSLESARSYEQYFGPGTRLTVT.

This chain joins TRBV28 and TRBJ1-5; 9 bases match TRBD1. The CDR3 length is 16 residues. Per the germline V gene, CDR1 is MDHEN and CDR2 is SYDVKM. V lost 3 bases to trimming and J lost 6 bases; unmatched junction nucleotides: 9. CDR3 DNA: TGTGCCAGCAGTTTGTACAGGGGGCAAACGGGTCAGCCCCAGCATTTT. It encodes CASSLYRGQTGQPQHF.

The rearrangement uses TRBV6-4 and TRBJ2-3; TRBD1 aligns across 10 bases. V trimming: 6 bases; J trimming: 1 base; junction bases outside the gene matches: 4. The CDR3 covers 15 residues. Germline CDR1 reads MRHNA; CDR2 reads SNTAGT. The CDR3 sequence is CASSRTGGRTDTQYF. The CDR3 DNA follows: TGTGCCAGCAGCCGGACAGGGGGACGCACAGATACGCAGTATTTT.

This clone has a single count. Different DNA sequences within this sample yield the same CDR3. The CDR3 loop reads CASSTPGLSYEQYF. The CDR3 DNA is TGTGCCAGTAGTACCCCTGGACTTTCCTACGAGCAGTACTTC. The chain carries TRBV19 and TRBJ2-7, with D maybe TRBD2 (5 bases). The CDR3 loop spans 14 amino acids. The germline V and J ends were trimmed by 4 bases and 1 base, with 11 bases remaining between them. Germline V CDR1 and CDR2: LNHDA, SQIVND (reference sequence).